A single sample gave rise to the 28 T cell receptor beta chains below, sequenced in a study of T cells in localized non-small cell lung cancer. This table comes from immunoSEQ multiplex PCR, and its TCRdb copy is limited to in-frame clones, with some not included. The sample includes 800 to 1,100 clones, about 24% of them seen just once. The material sequenced was normal lung tissue next to the tumor, taken before any cancer treatment. These receptor sequences come from a male donor older than 55 with stage II squamous cell lung carcinoma.

Relative to its sample, this clone is large. The chain carries TRBV11-3 and TRBJ1-1; TRBD1 might be the D (6 bases). V was cut by 1 base and J by 12 bases, with 18 bases left in between. CDR1 is SGHNT, CDR2 YENEEA, per germline. CDR3 length equals 14 residues. CDR3 in amino acids: CASSLGGGVQYTFF. The CDR3 nucleotides are TGTGCCAGCAGCTTAGGGGGGGGCGTGCAATATACTTTCTTT.

This clone appeared a few times. V gene TRBV30 combines with J gene TRBJ1-1; D might be TRBD1 (6 bases). CDR1 is GTSNPN and CDR2 is SVGIG in the germline V gene (reference sequence). V shed 0 bases and J shed 5 bases, with 16 bases lying between them. This CDR3 is built from 15 residues. CDR3 loop: CAWSVTGGGRTEAFF. CDR3 in DNA: TGTGCCTGGAGTGTAACCGGGGGGGGCCGGACTGAAGCTTTCTTT.

This clone has more than one count but fewer than ten. CDR3 nucleotides: TGTGCCAGCAGTGTCGTGGGACTCGAGCAGTACTTC. Translating it yields CASSVVGLEQYF. The gene calls are TRBV25-1 and TRBJ2-7, with D perhaps matching TRBD2 (6 bases). CDR3 length: 12 residues. V lost 4 bases to trimming and J lost 6 bases, with 10 bases between them. Germline loops: CDR1 MGHDK, CDR2 SYGVNS.

The V call is TRBV6-8, the J call TRBJ2-5, with TRBD1 identical over 9 bases. With 7 bases clipped from V and 5 bases from J, the junction kept 20 bases outside the gene matches. This CDR3 region has 18 residues. Per the germline V gene, CDR1 is MNHGY and CDR2 is SAAAGT. CDR3 region: CASIGRDRAARGGETQYF. The DNA for the CDR3 is TGTGCCAGCATCGGGCGGGACAGGGCCGCTCGGGGAGGGGAGACCCAGTACTTC.

The V gene is TRBV11-3, the J gene TRBJ2-7, with a tentative D call TRBD1 (5 bases). Germline V gene sequence: CDR1 SGHNT, CDR2 YENEEA. The CDR3 spans 14 residues. The germline V and J ends were trimmed by 6 bases and 2 bases, with 14 bases remaining between them. CDR3 DNA sequence: TGTGCCAGCAGGTCCGGAAGGGGTACCTACGAGCAGTACTTC. Protein sequence: CASRSGRGTYEQYF.

The rearrangement joins TRBV6-8 to TRBJ1-1; 9 bases align to TRBD1. CDR1 and CDR2 (germline): MNHGY, SAAAGT. The trim removed 4 bases at V and 1 base at J, leaving 7 bases unmatched. The CDR3 has 16 residues. CDR3 loop: CASSSATGGGNTEAFF. As DNA, the CDR3 is TGTGCCAGCAGTTCGGCGACAGGGGGAGGGAACACTGAAGCTTTCTTT.

The chain carries TRBV18 and TRBJ2-5; D possibly uses TRBD1 or TRBD2 (6 bases each). The germline CDR1 and CDR2 sequences are KGHSH and LQKENI. The CDR3 extends over 13 amino acids. V was trimmed by 5 bases and J by 5 bases, leaving 12 bases between them. The CDR3 spells CASSTGGPETQYF. DNA for the CDR3: TGTGCCAGCTCAACCGGGGGCCCTGAGACCCAGTACTTC.

This clone was observed a few times. V and J are TRBV10-2 and TRBJ1-2; TRBD1 aligns across 9 bases. Germline V CDR1 and CDR2: WSHSY, SAAADI. The CDR3 is made up of 15 amino acids. The ends lost 9 bases at V and 0 bases at J; junction bases unmatched: 8. The CDR3 reads CASNPGQGANYGYTF. The CDR3 DNA follows: TGCGCCAGTAACCCGGGACAGGGAGCTAACTATGGCTACACCTTC.

This clone was seen only a few times. This sequence joins TRBV9 and TRBJ1-2; no firm D call. V dropped 4 bases and J dropped 7 bases, with 11 bases sitting between them. This CDR3 region has 12 residues. Germline V CDR1 and CDR2: SGDLS, YYNGEE. CDR3 bases: TGTGCCAGCAGCTTATTGGGCACTGGCTACACCTTC. Protein: CASSLLGTGYTF.

The chain couples TRBV10-2 to TRBJ1-1; D gene uncertain. Germline CDR1 and CDR2: WSHSY and SAAADI. Trimming removed 2 bases from V and 9 bases from J, with 13 bases in between. The CDR3 is made up of 13 amino acids. CDR3 bases: TGCGCCAGCAGTGAGACCGAATCTTCCCAAGCTTTCTTT. Amino acid sequence: CASSETESSQAFF.

The chain carries TRBV6-8 and TRBJ1-1; D is uncertain. CDR1 MNHGY and CDR2 SAAAGT come from the germline V gene. V dropped 0 bases and J dropped 5 bases, with 13 bases sitting between them. The CDR3 runs to 15 residues. CDR3 loop: CASSYSKVAGTEAFF. The CDR3 DNA is TGTGCCAGCAGTTACTCGAAGGTCGCGGGGACTGAAGCTTTCTTT.

V is TRBV5-1 and J is TRBJ1-2, with TRBD1 as a possible D gene (5 bases). V was pared by 4 bases and J by 3 bases, with 19 bases between. The CDR3 is 16 amino acids. Germline V CDR1 and CDR2: SGHRS, YFSETQ. CDR3 sequence (DNA): TGCGCCAGCAGCCCGGAGGGACGCCCCAGGGACTATGGCTACACCTTC. Its translation is CASSPEGRPRDYGYTF.

V and J are TRBV11-3 and TRBJ1-5; D ambiguous. In germline, CDR1 is SGHNT, CDR2 YENEEA. Trimming shortened V by 5 bases and J by 6 bases, and 14 bases separated the two germline ends. This CDR3 region has 14 residues. In DNA form, the CDR3 reads TGTGCCAGCAGCCCGAGCCTGCCCGGTCAGCCCCAGCATTTT. Its translation is CASSPSLPGQPQHF.

With respect to this clone: The junction departs from germline at one end; a sequencing error may be responsible. The chain uses TRBV6-1 and TRBJ2-7; D is perhaps TRBD2 (6 bases). CDR3 length: 15 amino acids. CDR1 and CDR2 (germline): MNHNS, SASEGT. CDR3 bases: TGTGCCATCAGTGAAGTAGGAGGGTCCCCCTACGAGCAGTACTTC. It is translated as CAISEVGGSPYEQYF.

Points on this clone: The read ends 1 residue before the CDR3 terminus; that terminus is restored from the germline J gene. This chain links TRBV6-1 with TRBJ2-1; tentatively, D is TRBD1 or TRBD2 (5 bases each). Per the germline V gene, CDR1 is MNHNS and CDR2 is SASEGT. Deletions cut 1 base from V and 1 base from J, with 8 bases between. CDR3 length: 15 amino acids. The CDR3 sequence: CASSEGGKSYNEQFF. The sequenced part of the CDR3 DNA is TGTGCCAGCAGTGAAGGGGGGAAGTCCTACAATGAGCAGTTC.

With respect to this clone: At one end, the junction sequence differs from germline, possibly due to a read error. The gene calls are TRBV30 and TRBJ1-5; D is unresolved. From germline, CDR1 is GTSNPN and CDR2 SVGIG (reference sequence). This CDR3 region has 12 residues. The CDR3 DNA sequence: TGTGCCTGGAGTCGGCTGGCCGGGCCTATTATTTTT. It translates to CAWSRLAGPIIF.

The gene calls are TRBV19 and TRBJ2-7; D not resolved. Germline CDR1 LNHDA, CDR2 SQIVND (reference sequence). The CDR3 is 12 amino acids. V shed 6 bases and J shed 2 bases, with 8 bases lying between them. The CDR3 DNA reads as TGTGCCAGTAGGGGCAGAGCCTACGAGCAGTACTTC. Its protein is CASRGRAYEQYF.

The chain has TRBV19 and TRBJ2-2, with a weak D call TRBD1 (5 bases). Trimming left V 6 bases short and J 2 bases short, with 13 bases between. Per the germline V gene, CDR1 is LNHDA and CDR2 is SQIVND (reference sequence). This CDR3 has 15 residues. The chain's CDR3 is CASRNQDTNTGELFF. As DNA, the CDR3 is TGTGCCAGTAGAAACCAGGACACCAACACCGGGGAGCTGTTTTTT.

The chain is built from TRBV10-2 and TRBJ2-1; either TRBD1 or TRBD2 may supply D (5 bases each). Looked up from germline, CDR1 is WSHSY and CDR2 is SAAADI. The CDR3 spans 13 residues. Deletions cut 7 bases from V and 7 bases from J, with 14 bases between. CDR3 coding DNA: TGCGCCAGCATGACCGGGACGGCGAATGAGCAGTTCTTC. Translation: CASMTGTANEQFF.

Relative to its sample, this clone is large (0.1 to 1%). Other DNA sequences in the same sample also yield this CDR3. The V gene is TRBV29-1, the J gene TRBJ1-1, with D unresolved. The germline CDR1 and CDR2 sequences are SQVTM and ANQGSEA. CDR3 size: 12 residues. V gave up 6 bases and J gave up 1 base, with 9 bases separating them. The CDR3 DNA sequence: TGCAGCGTCGGGCGGGAGAACACTGAAGCTTTCTTT. Translated, it gives CSVGRENTEAFF.

This clone is medium-sized (0.01 to 0.1%) by share. The chain couples TRBV11-3 to TRBJ1-1; D is possibly TRBD1 (6 bases). The CDR3 sequence is 16 residues long. Germline V gene sequence: CDR1 SGHNT, CDR2 YENEEA. Trimming cost V 5 bases and J 1 base, with 17 bases left between them. The CDR3 here is CASSPRGGIQNTEAFF. Here the CDR3 DNA reads TGTGCCAGCAGCCCGCGGGGGGGCATACAGAACACTGAAGCTTTCTTT.

This clone was counted between two and nine times. V and J are TRBV11-3 and TRBJ2-7; 7 bases line up with TRBD1. The V and J ends lost 5 bases and 0 bases, in that order; junction bases with no gene match: 4. Germline lookup yields CDR1 SGHNT and CDR2 YENEEA. This CDR3 has 14 amino acids. The DNA for the CDR3 is TGTGCCAGCAGCCAGGACAGGATCTCCTACGAGCAGTACTTC. Its translation is CASSQDRISYEQYF.

V usage is TRBV28 and J usage is TRBJ2-4; 10 positions match TRBD1. CDR1 and CDR2 from the germline V gene are MDHEN and SYDVKM. Trimming at V came to 6 bases and at J to 6 bases, leaving 5 bases not matched to a gene. The CDR3 is made up of 14 amino acids. CDR3 in DNA: TGTGCCAGCAGCCCGGGACAGGGGATAAACATTCAGTACTTC. Translation: CASSPGQGINIQYF.

The V gene is TRBV6-8, the J gene TRBJ1-1; D may be TRBD1 (5 bases). V lost 5 bases and J 7 bases, leaving 17 bases between the germline ends. The germline CDR1 and CDR2 sequences are MNHGY and SAAAGT. CDR3 length: 14 residues. CDR3 sequence (DNA): TGTGCCAGCAGTGTTAGTGGGGGAAGAGATGAAGCTTTCTTT. Its translation is CASSVSGGRDEAFF.

This clone came up once. The chain recombines TRBV11-3 with TRBJ2-4; a weak D match, TRBD2 (7 bases). The V end lost 6 bases, the J end lost 4 bases, and 13 bases lay between the germline ends. CDR1 is SGHNT and CDR2 is YENEEA in the germline V gene. This CDR3 region has 14 residues. The CDR3 DNA reads as TGTGCCAGCAGTACGGGGGGCACAAAAAACATTCAGTACTTC. This gives the protein CASSTGGTKNIQYF. Full variable domain (outside the CDR3, taken from reference TRBV11-3 and TRBJ2-4): EAGVVQSPRYKIIEKKQPVAFWCNPISGHNTLYWYLQNLGQGPELLIRYENEEAVDDSQLPKDRFSAERLKGVDSTLKIQPAELGDSAVYLCASSTGGTKNIQYFGAGTRLSVL.

The chain links TRBV25-1 to TRBJ2-7; unclear D gene. The CDR3 covers 13 residues. Trimming took off 1 base at V and 7 bases at J, with 11 bases between the two ends. The germline V gene has CDR1 MGHDK and CDR2 SYGVNS. The DNA of the CDR3 is TGTGCCAGCAGTGAATCCAGTACGGAGGAGCAGTACTTC. This sequence encodes CASSESSTEEQYF.

The sample holds a few counts of this clone. V and J are TRBV19 and TRBJ2-2, with D maybe TRBD1 (6 bases). Trimming pared 7 bases from V and 6 bases from J, leaving 9 bases between. The CDR3 covers 12 residues. CDR1 and CDR2 from the germline V gene are LNHDA and SQIVND (reference sequence). As DNA, the CDR3 is TGTGCCAGTACTCAGGGGTCCGGGGAGCTGTTTTTT. Translating it yields CASTQGSGELFF.

This chain uses TRBV7-8 with TRBJ2-7; 7 bases fit TRBD1. Trimming removed 3 bases from V and 4 bases from J; junction bases left unmatched: 3. The V gene's germline CDR1 is SGHVS and CDR2 FQNEAQ. The CDR3 covers 13 residues. The CDR3 is CASSFGTVYEQYF. The CDR3 DNA reads as TGTGCCAGCAGCTTCGGGACAGTTTACGAGCAGTACTTC.